This record looks at one T cell receptor beta chain sequence and its context. Its matching antigen is unknown. Generation of TCR beta libraries employed quantitative 5'-RACE incorporating molecular barcodes. TCRdb re-derived calls from the 5' RACE reads in MiXCR, one entry per CDR3 protein. This sample yields 110,000 to 150,000 distinct CDR3 sequences, of which approximately 8.4% are seen a single time; roughly 7.2% belongs to the top ten. The sample originates from a study of CD8 T cells in ankylosing spondylitis. Notes on the study in general: Blood from ankylosing spondylitis patients appeared to carry a characteristic roughly eight-variant TCR beta motif. Disease-linked clones bore a CD8+ phenotype, appearing relatively rarely in peripheral blood. Reports say disease-linked clones showed up significantly more in matched ankylosing spondylitis synovial fluid.

Losses at the gene ends were 5 bases for V and 4 bases for J; bases not matched to a gene: 10. Germline values: CDR1 SGHVS, CDR2 FNYEAQ. The CDR3 runs 15 residues. The sample consisted of synovial fluid, either unsorted or a sorted T cell fraction (not recorded which). This receptor was identified in a male donor with ankylosing spondylitis. The V gene is TRBV7-6, the J gene TRBJ1-2; TRBD1 matches 7 bases. CDR3 DNA sequence: TGTGCCAGCAGCCCGATTACAGGGGTCGGCTATGGCTACACCTTC. Its protein is CASSPITGVGYGYTF.